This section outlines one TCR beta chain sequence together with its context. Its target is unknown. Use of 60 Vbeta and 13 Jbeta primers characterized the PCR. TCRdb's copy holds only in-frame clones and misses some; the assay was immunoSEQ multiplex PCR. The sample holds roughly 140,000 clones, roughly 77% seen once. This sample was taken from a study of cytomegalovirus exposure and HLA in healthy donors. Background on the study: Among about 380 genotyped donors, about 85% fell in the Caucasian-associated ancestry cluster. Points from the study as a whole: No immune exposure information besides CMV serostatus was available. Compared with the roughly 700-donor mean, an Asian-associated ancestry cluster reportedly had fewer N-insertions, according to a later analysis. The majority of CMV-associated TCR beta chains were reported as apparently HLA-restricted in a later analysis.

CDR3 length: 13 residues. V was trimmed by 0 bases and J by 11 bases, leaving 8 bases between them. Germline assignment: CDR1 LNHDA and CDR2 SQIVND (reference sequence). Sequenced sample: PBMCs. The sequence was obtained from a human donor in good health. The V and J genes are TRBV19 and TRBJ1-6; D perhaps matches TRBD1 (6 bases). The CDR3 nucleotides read TGTGCCAGTAGTATAGACAGGGGCGCACCCCTCCACTTT. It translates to CASSIDRGAPLHF.